This T cell receptor beta chain was found in a study of T cells in Graves' hyperthyroidism and ophthalmopathy. Researchers took RNA transcripts and amplified the TCR beta CDR3 regions from them. When the TCR CDR3 underwent first-round RT-PCR, the HTBI primer set was used. TCRdb reprocessed the multiplex PCR reads via MiXCR and lists one record per CDR3 protein. The table has some 320,000 distinct CDR3 sequences, approximately 14% seen once. This clonotype occurred a few times. Its ends do not fully match the called genes, so a read error is possible. Germline V gene lookup returns CDR1 SGHRS and CDR2 YFSETQ. CDR3 size: 15 residues.

Sequenced input: blood. The receptor comes from a woman between 40 and 55 years old with Graves' ophthalmopathy. The chain is built from TRBV5-1 and TRBJ1-5, with D uncertain. CDR3 nucleotide sequence: TGCGCCAGCAGATTGGGTGTAGCCGGCAATCAGCCCCAGCATTTT. This translates into CASRLGVAGNQPQHF.